Presented here are 10 T cell receptor beta chains from one specimen sequenced in a study of cytomegalovirus exposure and HLA in healthy donors. Use of 60 Vbeta and 13 Jbeta primers characterized the PCR. TCRdb keeps only in-frame clones here, not all; method: immunoSEQ multiplex PCR. In the table there are about 190,000 clones, around 86% of which are singletons. The sample comprised PBMCs. These receptors were collected from a man aged 35 to 55 in good health and CMV-seropositive.

This sequence joins TRBV15 and TRBJ2-2; 8 bases map to TRBD1. Trimming removed 5 bases from V and 0 bases from J; junction bases left unmatched: 5. The germline gives CDR1 LNHNV, CDR2 YYDKDF (reference sequence). The CDR3 loop spans 16 amino acids. CDR3: CATSSRTGSNTGELFF. CDR3 bases: TGTGCCACCAGCTCTAGGACAGGGTCGAACACCGGGGAGCTGTTTTTT.

This clone was observed a few times. The V gene is TRBV7-6, the J gene TRBJ2-6, with D uncertain. V lost 2 bases to trimming and J lost 0 bases, with 8 bases between them. This CDR3 is built from 16 residues. The germline CDR1 and CDR2 sequences are SGHVS and FNYEAQ. The CDR3 DNA sequence: TGTGCCAGCAGCTTAAGTTCGGTCTCTGGGGCCAACGTCCTGACTTTC. Protein: CASSLSSVSGANVLTF. The entire variable domain, with the rest obtained from reference TRBV7-6 and TRBJ2-6, is as follows: GAGVSQSPRYKVTKRGQDVALRCDPISGHVSLYWYRQALGQGPEFLTYFNYEAQQDKSGLPNDRFSAERPEGSISTLTIQRTEQRDSAMYRCASSLSSVSGANVLTFGAGSRLTVL.

The chain recombines TRBV15 with TRBJ2-7; a weak D match, TRBD2 (6 bases). V lost 5 bases and J lost 0, with 11 bases in between. Germline loops: CDR1 LNHNV, CDR2 YYDKDF (reference sequence). The CDR3 is 14 amino acids. The CDR3 sequence: CATSGRGSSYEQYF. The CDR3 coding sequence is TGTGCCACCAGCGGACGGGGGAGCTCCTACGAGCAGTACTTC.

DNA of the CDR3: TGTGCCAGCAGTTTCAGGGGTAGGGACCAAGAGACCCAGTACTTC. Amino acid sequence: CASSFRGRDQETQYF. The V call is TRBV7-6, the J call TRBJ2-5; D is perhaps TRBD1 (6 bases). V lost 6 bases to trimming and J lost 0 bases, with 14 bases between them. The CDR3 runs 15 residues. CDR1 is SGHVS and CDR2 is FNYEAQ in the germline V gene.

The gene calls are TRBV6-1 and TRBJ1-6; D unresolved. Germline CDR1 MNHNS, CDR2 SASEGT. CDR3 length: 14 residues. V was trimmed by 3 bases and J by 5 bases, leaving 8 bases between them. DNA of the CDR3: TGTGCCAGCAGTGACTCGGGTAATAATTCACCCCTCCACTTT. Translation gives CASSDSGNNSPLHF.

V gene TRBV6-6 combines with J gene TRBJ2-2, with TRBD2 matching 9 bases. Per the germline V gene, CDR1 is MNHNY and CDR2 is SVGAGI (reference sequence). This CDR3 region has 16 residues. J was trimmed by 2 bases and V by 4 bases; bases with no gene match: 5. The CDR3, as DNA: TGTGCCAGCAGTTCATCGACTAGCGGAAACACCGGGGAGCTGTTTTTT. This encodes CASSSSTSGNTGELFF.

The chain joins TRBV6-5 to TRBJ2-7, with a possible D match to TRBD1 (6 bases). This CDR3 is 14 amino acids long. V lost 5 bases and J 1 base, leaving 12 bases between the germline ends. The germline V gene has CDR1 MNHEY and CDR2 SVGAGI. The chain's CDR3 is CASSRTDSSYEQYF. The CDR3 nucleotides read TGTGCCAGCAGTCGGACAGATTCGTCCTACGAGCAGTACTTC.

The chain has TRBV9 and TRBJ1-1, with no clear D. V lost 4 bases and J 7 bases, leaving 8 bases between the germline ends. Germline loops: CDR1 SGDLS, CDR2 YYNGEE. The CDR3 consists of 11 residues. The CDR3 is CASSSDIEAFF. The CDR3 bases are TGTGCCAGCAGCTCAGACATTGAAGCTTTCTTT. The whole variable domain, filled in from reference TRBV9 and TRBJ1-1, reads DSGVTQTPKHLITATGQRVTLRCSPRSGDLSVYWYQQSLDQGLQFLIQYYNGEERAKGNILERFSAQQFPDLHSELNLSSLELGDSALYFCASSSDIEAFFGQGTRLTVV.

The chain uses TRBV27 and TRBJ2-5; 7 nucleotides agree with TRBD1. This CDR3 has 15 amino acids. CDR1 MNHEY and CDR2 SMNVEV come from the germline V gene (reference sequence). V lost 4 bases and J lost 3; bases outside the gene matches: 8. Written as DNA, the CDR3 is TGTGCCAGCAGTTCTTGGACAGGCCAAAAAGAGACCCAGTACTTC. It codes for CASSSWTGQKETQYF.

The chain has TRBV28 and TRBJ1-5; D not certain. The CDR3 loop spans 15 amino acids. Trimming pared 0 bases from V and 0 bases from J, leaving 6 bases between. Germline-derived CDR1 and CDR2 are MDHEN and SYDVKM. CDR3 amino acids: CASSLWADSNQPQHF. The CDR3, as DNA: TGTGCCAGCAGTTTATGGGCAGATAGCAATCAGCCCCAGCATTTT.